This T cell receptor beta chain was found in a study of radiation and T cells in renal cell carcinoma. Study-wide findings and caveats: Pretreatment tumor biopsies were lacking, so baseline clonotypes are unknown.

The time point is: blood 2 weeks post-SBRT. Treatment noted: 15 Gy SBRT to primary tumor, nephrectomy 4 weeks later. Assay: immunoSEQ multiplex PCR; the TCRdb copy retains only in-frame clones and omits some. The table records more than 100,000 clones, around nine tenths of them present only once. On this clone: What it binds is unknown.

Germline V gene data show CDR1 as SNHLY and CDR2 as FYNNEI. V lost 2 bases to trimming and J lost 4 bases, with 6 bases between them. The length of the CDR3 is 13 residues. The sequences come from blood, collected from a patient whose treatment included radiotherapy and nephrectomy. The receptor was derived from a woman between 65 and 79 years old with renal cell carcinoma. The chain links TRBV2 to TRBJ2-1; D unresolved. This CDR3 reads CASSELGYNEQFF. The CDR3 nucleotides are TGTGCCAGCAGTGAATTGGGATACAATGAGCAGTTCTTC.